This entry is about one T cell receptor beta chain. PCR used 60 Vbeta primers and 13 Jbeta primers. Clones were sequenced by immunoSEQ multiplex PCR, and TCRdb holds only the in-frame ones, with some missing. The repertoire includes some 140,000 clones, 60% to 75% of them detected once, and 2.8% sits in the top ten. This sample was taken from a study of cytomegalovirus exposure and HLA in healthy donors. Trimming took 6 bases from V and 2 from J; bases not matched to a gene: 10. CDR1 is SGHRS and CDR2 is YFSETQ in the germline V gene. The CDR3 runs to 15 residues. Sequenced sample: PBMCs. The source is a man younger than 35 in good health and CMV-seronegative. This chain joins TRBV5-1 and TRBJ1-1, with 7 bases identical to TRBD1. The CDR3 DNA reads TGCGCCAGCAAGAACAGGGGCGGCGGAAACACTGAAGCTTTCTTT. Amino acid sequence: CASKNRGGGNTEAFF.